The 21 T cell receptor beta chains listed next were all sequenced from one sample in a study of shared clonotypes between healthy human individuals (TCRdb year 2020). Library preparation employed the immunoSEQ multiplex PCR assay. The table comes from immuneACCESS by way of TCRdb, which keeps in-frame sequences with V and J called. Part of the clones is missing from these tables; in studies checked, under half for an unresolved V gene and the rest for unknown reasons. This sample holds some 1 million clones; around four fifths were observed only once. Roughly 1.4% of the sample comes from the top ten. The sample consisted of memory CD4+ T cells sorted from blood. The cell subset or site label here, explained by the study, means: CD45RA-negative fraction. Source of these receptors: a man younger than 35 in good health.

This clone was counted between two and nine times. Other nucleotide sequences in the sample specify the same CDR3. V is TRBV19 and J is TRBJ1-1, with D unresolved. Germline CDR1 is LNHDA and CDR2 is SQIVND (reference sequence). V was trimmed by 3 bases and J by 3 bases, leaving 8 bases between them. The CDR3 covers 13 residues. CDR3 bases: TGTGCCAGTAGTATCTACCGGGACACTGAAGCTTTCTTT. Protein: CASSIYRDTEAFF.

V gene TRBV9 combines with J gene TRBJ2-3; D remains ambiguous. Germline CDR1 reads SGDLS; CDR2 reads YYNGEE. Deletions cut 5 bases from V and 3 bases from J, with 16 bases between. This CDR3 region has 15 residues. The CDR3 loop reads CASSERAFATDTQYF. CDR3 coding DNA: TGTGCCAGCAGTGAACGGGCCTTCGCTACAGATACGCAGTATTTT.

J is TRBJ2-2 and V is TRBV2; D possibly corresponds to TRBD1 (5 bases). Germline V CDR1 and CDR2: SNHLY, FYNNEI. This CDR3 spans 14 amino acids. The ends were cut back, 2 bases at V and 4 bases at J, with 8 bases in the middle. CDR3 sequence (DNA): TGTGCCAGCAGTGAACTCCAGGGCACCGGGGAGCTGTTTTTT. This translates into CASSELQGTGELFF.

The chain has TRBV28 and TRBJ1-5, with D uncertain. The V and J ends lost 2 bases and 7 bases respectively, with 6 bases between them. The germline CDR1 and CDR2 sequences are MDHEN and SYDVKM. The CDR3 is made up of 12 amino acids. CDR3 DNA: TGTGCCAGCAGTTTAAGTTGGCAGCCCCAGCATTTT. It encodes CASSLSWQPQHF.

The rearrangement uses TRBV7-8 and TRBJ2-1; D is undetermined. Germline loops: CDR1 SGHVS, CDR2 FQNEAQ. The CDR3 is 11 residues long. V lost 2 bases and J lost 8, with 4 bases in between. The CDR3 here is CASSLWDEQFF. The CDR3 nucleotides read TGTGCCAGCAGCTTATGGGATGAGCAGTTCTTC.

The CDR3 protein is CASSPGTGYEQYF. CDR3 nucleotides: TGTGCCAGCAGCCCCGGGACAGGATACGAGCAGTACTTC. The chain joins TRBV7-6 to TRBJ2-7; TRBD1 agrees at 8 bases. The J segment lost 4 bases and the V segment lost 5 bases, leaving 4 bases of the junction unmatched. The CDR3 runs 13 residues. The germline V gene encodes CDR1 SGHVS and CDR2 FNYEAQ.

The J gene is TRBJ2-7, the V gene TRBV9; tentatively, D is TRBD1 or TRBD2 (5 bases each). V dropped 3 bases and J dropped 2 bases, with 15 bases sitting between them. Germline CDR1 and CDR2: SGDLS and YYNGEE. The CDR3 covers 15 residues. DNA for the CDR3: TGTGCCAGCAGCGCCCAGGGAGCGGCCGCCTACGAGCAGTACTTC. It is translated as CASSAQGAAAYEQYF.

The sample holds a few counts of this clone. The CDR3 loop reads CASSPDGLGTDTQYF. CDR3 in DNA: TGCGCCAGCAGCCCGGACGGGCTCGGCACAGATACGCAGTATTTT. The chain carries TRBV5-1 and TRBJ2-3; D gene unclear. The V and J ends lost 4 bases and 1 base respectively, with 13 bases between them. CDR3 length equals 15 residues. Germline V gives CDR1 SGHRS, CDR2 YFSETQ.

With regard to this clone: This likely traces to a read error, being one base from a far larger clone. The same CDR3 is also encoded by other DNA sequences in this sample. The chain couples TRBV5-1 to TRBJ1-2, with D possibly TRBD1 on 5 matching bases. The CDR3 has 15 residues. CDR1 and CDR2 (germline): SGHRS, YFSETQ. The V end lost 4 bases, the J end lost 5 bases, and 18 bases lay between the germline ends. CDR3 loop: CASSLGPSGSYGYTF. The CDR3 bases are TGCGCCAGCAGCCTGGGACCTTCAGGGAGTTATGGCTACACCTTC.

The rearrangement uses TRBV28 and TRBJ1-3; D might be TRBD1 (6 bases). CDR1 and CDR2 (germline): MDHEN, SYDVKM. V shed 10 bases and J shed 2 bases, with 12 bases lying between them. The CDR3 sequence is 13 residues long. CDR3 protein: CATLWTAGNTIYF. CDR3 in DNA: TGTGCCACCCTCTGGACAGCTGGAAACACCATATATTTT. Full variable domain (rest looked up from reference TRBV28 and TRBJ1-3): DVKVTQSSRYLVKRTGEKVFLECVQDMDHENMFWYRQDPGLGLRLIYFSYDVKMKEKGDIPEGYSVSREKKERFSLILESASTNQTSMYLCATLWTAGNTIYFGEGSWLTVV.

This clone was seen only once. The rearrangement uses TRBV12-5 and TRBJ2-5; D call uncertain. The CDR3 has 13 amino acids. CDR1 is LGHNT and CDR2 is FRNRAP in the germline V gene. Trimming stripped 2 bases from V and 1 base from J, with 5 bases between. CDR3 DNA: TGTGCTAGTGGTTTGTCAGCCCAAGAGACCCAGTACTTC. Translating it yields CASGLSAQETQYF.

The V gene is TRBV23-1, the J gene TRBJ2-5, with D tentatively TRBD1 (6 bases). TRBV23-1 is an open reading frame whose function is uncertain. Trimming took off 0 bases at V and 2 bases at J, with 16 bases between the two ends. There are 17 residues in the CDR3. The CDR3 coding sequence is TGCGCCAGCAGTCAATCGAGTAGGGGGTCGAAACAAGAGACCCAGTACTTC. Translating it yields CASSQSSRGSKQETQYF.

The V gene is TRBV27, the J gene TRBJ1-3; D is unclear. Trimming removed 1 base from V and 0 bases from J, with 10 bases in between. Germline-derived CDR1 and CDR2 are MNHEY and SMNVEV (reference sequence). The CDR3 runs to 16 residues. In nucleotides, the CDR3 is TGTGCCAGCAGTTTATTCTACCGGGGCTCTGGAAACACCATATATTTT. Translated, it gives CASSLFYRGSGNTIYF.

V usage is TRBV5-5 and J usage is TRBJ1-2; TRBD1 matches 7 bases. In germline, CDR1 is SGHKS, CDR2 YYEKEE (reference sequence). The CDR3 covers 15 residues. With 3 bases clipped from V and 2 bases from J, the junction kept 7 bases outside the gene matches. CDR3 sequence: CASSWSGTENYGYTF. The CDR3 DNA follows: TGTGCCAGCAGCTGGTCCGGGACAGAAAACTATGGCTACACCTTC.

The rearrangement uses TRBV6-1 and TRBJ1-5, with a weak D call TRBD1 (5 bases). The germline gives CDR1 MNHNS, CDR2 SASEGT. Trimming pared 2 bases from V and 4 bases from J, leaving 12 bases between. CDR3 length: 15 amino acids. Written as DNA, the CDR3 is TGTGCCAGCAGTGAATCGGGGGTCTTAAATCAGCCCCAGCATTTT. Its protein is CASSESGVLNQPQHF.

The CDR3 DNA reads TGCGCCAGCATGAGACAGGCGGATGAGCAGTTCTTC. The encoded protein is CASMRQADEQFF. The rearrangement links TRBV10-2 to TRBJ2-1; maybe TRBD1 (6 bases). CDR3 size: 12 residues. In germline, CDR1 is WSHSY, CDR2 SAAADI. V shed 7 bases and J shed 8 bases, with 12 bases lying between them.

The chain joins TRBV4-2 to TRBJ2-5; 10 bases align to TRBD1. The CDR3 runs to 16 residues. The germline V gene has CDR1 LGHNA and CDR2 YNFKEQ. V lost 4 bases to trimming and J lost 2 bases; unmatched junction nucleotides: 7. CDR3 nucleotides: TGTGCCAGCAGCCCTGTTTCGGACAGGGGGCAAGAGACCCAGTACTTC. Its translation: CASSPVSDRGQETQYF.

The CDR3 is CASTGAGEETQYF. The CDR3 DNA reads TGTGCCAGTACTGGCGCAGGGGAGGAGACCCAGTACTTC. The rearrangement joins TRBV19 to TRBJ2-5; tentative D call: TRBD1 (6 bases). Per germline, CDR1 LNHDA and CDR2 SQIVND (reference sequence). Trimming shortened V by 7 bases and J by 5 bases, and 14 bases separated the two germline ends. CDR3 length: 13 residues.

This clone was seen ten or more times. Distinct nucleotide sequences in the sample also encode this CDR3. V and J are TRBV9 and TRBJ1-1; D not resolved. This CDR3 is 15 amino acids long. Germline V lookup: CDR1 SGDLS, CDR2 YYNGEE. Between the trimmed V and J ends, which lost 2 bases and 0 bases, there was a span of 11 bases. This CDR3 is CASSVGGAMNTEAFF. The CDR3, as DNA: TGTGCCAGCAGCGTGGGAGGCGCAATGAACACTGAAGCTTTCTTT. Drawing the rest from reference TRBV9 and TRBJ1-1, the complete variable domain is DSGVTQTPKHLITATGQRVTLRCSPRSGDLSVYWYQQSLDQGLQFLIQYYNGEERAKGNILERFSAQQFPDLHSELNLSSLELGDSALYFCASSVGGAMNTEAFFGQGTRLTVV.

This clone came up a few times. This chain connects TRBV6-1 to TRBJ2-3, with 7 bases matching TRBD1. After removal of 7 bases from V and 6 bases from J, the junction contained 10 bases not matched to a gene. The germline V gene has CDR1 MNHNS and CDR2 SASEGT. The CDR3 runs to 14 residues. The CDR3 reads CASNLYGQADTQYF. In DNA, the CDR3 is TGTGCCAGCAATTTATACGGACAGGCGGATACGCAGTATTTT.

This rearrangement joins TRBV10-3 to TRBJ2-2; TRBD1 aligns across 9 bases. This CDR3 spans 18 amino acids. From germline, CDR1 is ENHRY and CDR2 SYGVKD. Trimming cost V 7 bases and J 0 bases; bases outside gene matches: 12. CDR3 loop: CAIKMTGGITPNTGELFF. The CDR3 DNA sequence: TGTGCCATCAAGATGACAGGGGGTATAACCCCGAACACCGGGGAGCTGTTTTTT.